Listed here are 13 T cell receptor beta chains from one sample, sequenced in a study of cytomegalovirus exposure and HLA in healthy donors. Primers for the PCR totalled 60 Vbeta and 13 Jbeta. TCRdb keeps only in-frame clones here, not all; method: immunoSEQ multiplex PCR. The table shows some 110,000 clones, with about 84% occurring only once. The material sequenced was PBMCs. These TCRs come from a man aged 35 to 55 in good health and CMV-seronegative.

The rearrangement links TRBV5-1 to TRBJ2-2, with TRBD2 matching 13 bases. Per the germline V gene, CDR1 is SGHRS and CDR2 is YFSETQ. This CDR3 is 17 amino acids long. Trimming took 5 bases from V and 1 from J; bases not matched to a gene: 5. CDR3 sequence reads: CASSTGTSGVNTGELFF. For the CDR3, the DNA is TGCGCCAGCAGTACTGGGACTAGCGGGGTGAACACCGGGGAGCTGTTTTTT.

In this sample, this clone turned up a few times. The chain combines TRBV5-4 with TRBJ1-1, with D possibly TRBD1 on 6 matching bases. The CDR3 is made up of 15 amino acids. Trimming shortened V by 5 bases and J by 4 bases, and 18 bases separated the two germline ends. Per the germline V gene, CDR1 is SGHNT and CDR2 is YYREEE (reference sequence). The CDR3 DNA reads as TGTGCCAGCAGGGTGGAACTACAGGGAAGCACTGAAGCTTTCTTT. Residues: CASRVELQGSTEAFF.

The chain employs TRBV6-5 and TRBJ1-2; TRBD1 might be the D (5 bases). The germline V and J ends were trimmed by 0 bases and 8 bases, with 10 bases remaining between them. Germline lookup yields CDR1 MNHEY and CDR2 SVGAGI. This CDR3 contains 13 residues. The CDR3 sequence is CASSYSGGVGYTF. The CDR3 nucleotides are TGTGCCAGCAGTTACTCGGGGGGAGTAGGCTACACCTTC.

V gene TRBV27 combines with J gene TRBJ2-7; D gene unclear. CDR3 length: 14 residues. Germline-derived CDR1 and CDR2 are MNHEY and SMNVEV (reference sequence). V gave up 0 bases and J gave up 7 bases, with 13 bases separating them. The CDR3 loop reads CASSLSMATGEQYF. CDR3 sequence (DNA): TGTGCCAGCAGTTTATCAATGGCGACTGGTGAGCAGTACTTC.

This chain joins TRBV28 and TRBJ2-2, with TRBD2 as a possible D gene (5 bases). Trimming cost V 7 bases and J 7 bases, with 19 bases left between them. This CDR3 contains 15 residues. Germline V gene data show CDR1 as MDHEN and CDR2 as SYDVKM. CDR3 residues: CASIGRGRYGGELFF. CDR3 bases: TGTGCCAGCATTGGACGGGGTCGATATGGCGGGGAGCTGTTTTTT.

The chain combines TRBV29-1 with TRBJ1-1; the match to TRBD1 covers 8 bases. The junction had 5 bases not matched to a gene; V was cut back by 7 bases and J by 4 bases. Germline V CDR1 and CDR2: SQVTM, ANQGSEA. This CDR3 has 12 residues. The CDR3 reads CSAGQGGTEAFF. CDR3 in DNA: TGCAGCGCCGGACAGGGCGGCACTGAAGCTTTCTTT.

In this sample, this clone turned up a few times. This chain connects TRBV6-5 to TRBJ1-4; 8 bases line up with TRBD1. Germline CDR1 is MNHEY and CDR2 is SVGAGI. The CDR3 extends over 14 amino acids. Losses at the gene ends were 4 bases for V and 8 bases for J; bases not matched to a gene: 6. The CDR3 sequence: CASSFENRGEKLFF. The CDR3 DNA reads as TGTGCCAGCAGTTTCGAAAACAGGGGGGAAAAACTGTTTTTT.

The chain is built from TRBV7-2 and TRBJ2-7; TRBD2 aligns across 10 bases. Germline CDR1 is SGHTA and CDR2 is FQGNSA. The CDR3 has 17 residues. With V trimmed by 4 bases and J by 6 bases, 15 bases remained unmatched. This CDR3 reads CASSSERGGVANGEQYF. The CDR3 nucleotides read TGTGCCAGCAGCTCCGAGCGGGGGGGAGTAGCGAACGGCGAGCAGTACTTC.

The chain has TRBV19 and TRBJ1-2; the D gene is possibly TRBD1 (6 bases). Trimming took off 6 bases at V and 0 bases at J, with 11 bases between the two ends. This CDR3 is built from 14 residues. CDR1 and CDR2 from the germline V gene are LNHDA and SQIVND (reference sequence). CDR3 sequence: CASRLTGSNYGYTF. CDR3 nucleotide sequence: TGTGCCAGTAGGCTAACAGGGTCTAACTATGGCTACACCTTC.

This rearrangement joins TRBV5-1 to TRBJ2-3, with 8 bases aligning to TRBD1. This CDR3 contains 17 residues. In germline, CDR1 is SGHRS, CDR2 YFSETQ. Trimming at V came to 3 bases and at J to 6 bases, leaving 15 bases not matched to a gene. This CDR3 reads CASSSLIQGAQEDTQYF. The CDR3 DNA reads as TGCGCCAGCAGCTCTCTCATTCAGGGGGCGCAGGAGGATACGCAGTATTTT.

The rearrangement uses TRBV15 and TRBJ2-5; D perhaps matches TRBD1 (5 bases). The J call is uncertain, as TRBJ2-7 better fits the DNA end. Germline CDR1 reads LNHNV; CDR2 reads YYDKDF (reference sequence). This CDR3 contains 13 residues. Here the CDR3 reads CATSRDRAHEQYF. CDR3 coding DNA: TGTGCCACCAGCAGAGACAGGGCCCACGAGCAGTACTTC.

The chain has TRBV30 and TRBJ2-1, with D maybe TRBD1 (5 bases). Between the trimmed V and J ends, which lost 3 bases and 7 bases, there was a span of 13 bases. The CDR3 spans 13 residues. CDR1 is GTSNPN, CDR2 SVGIG, per germline (reference sequence). The CDR3 nucleotides read TGTGCCTGGAGGCACCAGGGTCTTAATGAGCAGTTCTTC. Protein sequence: CAWRHQGLNEQFF.

The gene calls are TRBV4-3 and TRBJ2-5; the D is unclear. Germline loops: CDR1 LGHNA, CDR2 YSLEER. Trimming stripped 0 bases from V and 5 bases from J, with 10 bases between. The CDR3 extends over 14 amino acids. CDR3 residues: CASSQDSGFETQYF. The CDR3 bases are TGCGCCAGCAGCCAAGATTCCGGGTTCGAGACCCAGTACTTC.